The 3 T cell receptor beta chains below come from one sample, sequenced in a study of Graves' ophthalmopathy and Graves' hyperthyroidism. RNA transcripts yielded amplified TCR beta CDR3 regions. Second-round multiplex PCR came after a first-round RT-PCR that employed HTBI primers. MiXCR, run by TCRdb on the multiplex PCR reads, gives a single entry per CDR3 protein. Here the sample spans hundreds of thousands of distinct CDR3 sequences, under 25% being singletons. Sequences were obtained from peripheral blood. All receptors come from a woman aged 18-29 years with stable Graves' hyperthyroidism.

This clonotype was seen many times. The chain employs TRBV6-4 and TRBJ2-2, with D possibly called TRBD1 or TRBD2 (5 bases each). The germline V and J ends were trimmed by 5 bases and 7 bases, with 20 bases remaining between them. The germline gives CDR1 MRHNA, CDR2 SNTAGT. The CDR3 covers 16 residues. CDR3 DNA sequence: TGTGCCAGCAGTCACACTCCGGGGCAGGAGGACGGGGAGCTGTTTTTT. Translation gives CASSHTPGQEDGELFF.

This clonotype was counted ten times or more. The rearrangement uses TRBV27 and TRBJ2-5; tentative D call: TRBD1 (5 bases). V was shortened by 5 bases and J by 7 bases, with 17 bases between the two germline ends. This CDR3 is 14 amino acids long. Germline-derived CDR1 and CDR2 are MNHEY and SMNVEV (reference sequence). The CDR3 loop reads CASSPPGRVRTQYF. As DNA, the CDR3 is TGTGCCAGCAGTCCCCCCGGCAGGGTTCGGACCCAGTACTTC.

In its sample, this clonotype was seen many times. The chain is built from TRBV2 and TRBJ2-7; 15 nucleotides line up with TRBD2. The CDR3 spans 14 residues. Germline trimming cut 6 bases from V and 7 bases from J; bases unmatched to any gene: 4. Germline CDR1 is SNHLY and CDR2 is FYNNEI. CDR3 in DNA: TGTGCCAGCAGAGACGGGACTAGCGGGAGGGAGCAGTACTTC. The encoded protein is CASRDGTSGREQYF.